These 2 T cell receptor beta chains came from one sample sequenced in a study of T cells after posttransplantation cyclophosphamide. Treatment was busulfan-fludarabine conditioning, a marrow graft, and cyclophosphamide on days +3 and +4. The method was immunoSEQ multiplex PCR; TCRdb's version includes in-frame clones alone and lacks a portion of them. Seen here are some 43,000 clones, 80% to 95% observed once, and the top ten hold 2% to 3%. The starting material was PBMCs, obtained about 60 days after allogeneic stem cell transplant with posttransplant cyclophosphamide. These receptors were taken from a male patient aged 55-69 years who received an allogeneic stem cell transplant from a related donor and was CMV-positive. Part of the T cell pool may stem from the graft donor.

V is TRBV2 and J is TRBJ2-2; D ambiguous. Germline lookup yields CDR1 SNHLY and CDR2 FYNNEI. There are 14 residues in the CDR3. The V end was cut by 8 bases, the J end by 6 bases, with 16 bases between. CDR3 loop: CASSLEQGAGELFF. The CDR3 DNA reads as TGTGCCAGCTCCTTGGAGCAAGGAGCCGGGGAGCTGTTTTTT.

The genes are TRBV10-3 and TRBJ2-7; tentative D call: TRBD1 (6 bases). CDR1 ENHRY and CDR2 SYGVKD come from the germline V gene. The length of the CDR3 is 14 residues. V lost 6 bases and J 2 bases, leaving 14 bases between the germline ends. The CDR3 loop reads CAIRGEGGAYEQYV. The CDR3 DNA is TGTGCCATCAGGGGGGAAGGGGGAGCCTACGAGCAGTACGTC.